Below are 8 T cell receptor beta chains sequenced from a single sample in a study of blood T cell repertoires in COVID-19 (dated by TCRdb to 2020 to 2021). Library preparation used the immunoSEQ multiplex PCR assay. TCRdb carries this immuneACCESS record with in-frame sequences only. Its versions omit some clonotypes, under half of them owing to an unresolved V gene in the studies checked, with the rest unexplained. The sample table contains roughly 140,000 clones; only one count was recorded for about 82% of them. Of the sample, approximately 2.7% is held by the ten largest clones. The sample consisted of peripheral blood. These receptor sequences come from a woman in her 40s with active or convalescent COVID-19.

As DNA, the CDR3 is TGTGCCAGCAGGGGGGGTACTGAGGGTCCTGGCTACACCTTC. Translation: CASRGGTEGPGYTF. The V gene is TRBV2, the J gene TRBJ1-2, with D maybe TRBD1 (5 bases). CDR3 size: 14 residues. Germline CDR1 reads SNHLY; CDR2 reads FYNNEI. V dropped 6 bases and J dropped 7 bases, with 18 bases sitting between them.

V and J are TRBV19 and TRBJ1-4; D gene uncertain. In germline, CDR1 is LNHDA, CDR2 SQIVND (reference sequence). The CDR3 consists of 16 residues. V was trimmed by 1 base and J by 0 bases, leaving 9 bases between them. The CDR3 DNA is TGTGCCAGTAGTATAGGTGCCAGTGCAACTAATGAAAAACTGTTTTTT. This sequence encodes CASSIGASATNEKLFF.

The chain couples TRBV6-6 to TRBJ2-2; TRBD1 is a possible D gene (6 bases). The CDR3 has 14 residues. Germline lookup yields CDR1 MNHNY and CDR2 SVGAGI (reference sequence). With 8 bases removed from V and 1 base from J, the gap between germline ends came to 11 bases. CDR3 sequence (DNA): TGTGCCAGCGCGGAGACAGGGAACACCGGGGAGCTGTTTTTT. Translated, it gives CASAETGNTGELFF.

A word on this clone: One end of the junction fails to match germline, which may point to a read error. This chain uses TRBV7-7 with TRBJ1-3, with D unclear. Germline values: CDR1 SSHAT, CDR2 FNYEAQ (reference sequence). The CDR3 is 14 amino acids. The CDR3 sequence is CASSLGLSGNTIYF. As DNA, the CDR3 is TGTGCTAGCAGCTTAGGGCTCTCTGGAAACACCATATATTTT.

This clone came up a few times. The V gene is TRBV19, the J gene TRBJ1-1; D is perhaps TRBD1 (6 bases). This CDR3 region has 14 residues. Trimming left V 5 bases short and J 0 bases short, with 10 bases between. Per the germline V gene, CDR1 is LNHDA and CDR2 is SQIVND (reference sequence). In DNA form, the CDR3 reads TGTGCCAGTAGTCAGGACAGACTGAACACTGAAGCTTTCTTT. This codes for CASSQDRLNTEAFF.

This chain connects TRBV5-4 to TRBJ2-3; D gene unclear. The CDR3 consists of 13 residues. CDR1 is SGHNT and CDR2 is YYREEE in the germline V gene (reference sequence). Trimming shortened V by 0 bases and J by 1 base, and 3 bases separated the two germline ends. The CDR3 region is CASSLERTDTQYF. DNA for the CDR3: TGTGCCAGCAGCTTGGAGCGCACAGATACGCAGTATTTT.

This clone has only a few counts. The V call is TRBV12-3 or TRBV12-4, the J call TRBJ1-6; D might be TRBD1 (6 bases). Trimming stripped 4 bases from V and 10 bases from J, with 11 bases between. This CDR3 region has 13 residues. The CDR3 region has the DNA TGTGCCAGCAGTTCGCAGGGGATCTCACCCCTCCACTTT. It is translated as CASSSQGISPLHF.

The genes are TRBV7-2 and TRBJ2-2; TRBD2 matches at 14 bases. After removal of 5 bases from V and 5 bases from J, the junction contained 10 bases not matched to a gene. CDR1 and CDR2 from the germline V gene are SGHTA and FQGNSA. This CDR3 spans 18 amino acids. CDR3 bases: TGTGCCAGCAGCCGGGGACTAGCGGGGGCCCCGGGGACCGGGGAGCTGTTTTTT. Translated, it gives CASSRGLAGAPGTGELFF.